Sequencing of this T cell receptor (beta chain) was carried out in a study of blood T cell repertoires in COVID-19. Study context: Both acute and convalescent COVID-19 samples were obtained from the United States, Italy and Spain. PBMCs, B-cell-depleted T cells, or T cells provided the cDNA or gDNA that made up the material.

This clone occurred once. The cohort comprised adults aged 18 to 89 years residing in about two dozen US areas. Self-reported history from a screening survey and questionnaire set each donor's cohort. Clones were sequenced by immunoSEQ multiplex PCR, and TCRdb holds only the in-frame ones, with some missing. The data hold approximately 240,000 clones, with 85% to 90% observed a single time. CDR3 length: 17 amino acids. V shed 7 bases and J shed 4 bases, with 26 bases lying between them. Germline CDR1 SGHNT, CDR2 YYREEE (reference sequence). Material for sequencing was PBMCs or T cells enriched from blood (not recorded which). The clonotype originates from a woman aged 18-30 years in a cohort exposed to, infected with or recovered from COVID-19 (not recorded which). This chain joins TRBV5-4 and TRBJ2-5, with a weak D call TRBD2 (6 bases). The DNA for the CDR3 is TGTGCCAGCCGTCCTGCGGGGCTAAATTCTATCGGAGAGACCCAGTACTTC. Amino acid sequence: CASRPAGLNSIGETQYF.